Listed below are T cell receptor beta chains from one sample, sequenced in a study of CD8 T cells in ankylosing spondylitis. TCRdb processed the 5' RACE reads anew with MiXCR; each CDR3 protein has one entry. The sample lists under 950,000 distinct CDR3 sequences; around 20% were seen once. The sample was blood, either unsorted or a sorted T cell fraction (not recorded which). Receptors were obtained from a male donor with ankylosing spondylitis. Both conserved end residues are part of each CDR3. Fields, in order: J gene, D gene, V gene, clone size, CDR3 DNA, CDR3 protein. A D gene is named only where the DNA matches it firmly. Not every row has a clone size; where given, it reads once, few, many or a size class.

TRBJ1-1 NA TRBV3-1 NA TGTGCCAGCAGCCAAGGGGGTGGGCCGGGGGAAGCTTTCTTT CASSQGGGPGEAFF
TRBJ2-5 TRBD2 TRBV6-1 many TGTGCCAGCAGTGAATTAGCGGGAAAGGGAGAGACCCAGTACTTC CASSELAGKGETQYF
TRBJ2-3 NA TRBV6-1 few TGTGCCAGCAGTGAAGGATCGCCAGATACGCAGTATTTT CASSEGSPDTQYF
TRBJ1-5 TRBD1 TRBV9 NA TGTGCCAGCTCAACCGGGACAGGGGGCGTTCAGCCCCAGCATTTT CASSTGTGGVQPQHF
TRBJ1-5 TRBD1 TRBV2 NA TGTGCCAGCATGGGACAGGGGGATCAGCCCCAGCATTTT CASMGQGDQPQHF
TRBJ2-7 TRBD2 TRBV6-2/TRBV6-3 NA TGTGCCAGCAGCAAGGACGGACCAGGACTAGTTGGCGACGAGCAGTACTTC CASSKDGPGLVGDEQYF
TRBJ2-1 NA TRBV5-6 NA TGTGCCAGCAGCCTACGGGATTCTCGGTACAATGAGCAGTTCTTC CASSLRDSRYNEQFF
TRBJ2-7 TRBD1 TRBV29-1 NA TGCAGCGTTGAAGATTTTGGGACAGGGGGCTACGAGCAGTACTTC CSVEDFGTGGYEQYF
TRBJ2-7 NA TRBV30 few TGTGCCTGGAGGGCGGGTAGCTCCTACGAGCAGTACTTC CAWRAGSSYEQYF
TRBJ2-3 TRBD2 TRBV29-1 few TGCAGCGTCCCCCCCCCGGGACTAGCGGGTAGAACGCAGTATTTT CSVPPPGLAGRTQYF
TRBJ2-2 TRBD1 TRBV12-3/TRBV12-4 few TGTGCCAGCAGTTTCGAGGGGGCGGGCACCGGGGAGCTGTTTTTT CASSFEGAGTGELFF
TRBJ2-7 TRBD1 TRBV29-1 many TGCAGCGTGGTCCTCGGGACAGGGGTTGGGGAGCAGTACTTC CSVVLGTGVGEQYF
TRBJ1-2 NA TRBV24-1 few TGTGCCACCAGTGATTTGGTCGGGTTGGGCTACACCTTC CATSDLVGLGYTF
TRBJ2-5 NA TRBV9 NA TGTGCCAGCAGCGTACGGGACTCACCTGGGCAAGAGACCCAGTACTTC CASSVRDSPGQETQYF
TRBJ2-7 TRBD2 TRBV18 NA TGTGCCAGCTCACCATCTAGCGGTCCCTACGAGCAGTACTTC CASSPSSGPYEQYF
TRBJ2-5 TRBD2 TRBV29-1 NA TGCAGCGGTCAAGCGGGGGGGAGGGAGACCCAGTACTTC CSGQAGGRETQYF
TRBJ1-3 NA TRBV28 few TGTGCCAGCTTGACGCTGAGGGATGGAAACACCATATATTTT CASLTLRDGNTIYF
TRBJ1-1 NA TRBV3-1 NA TGTGCCAGCAGCCAACAGGGGTCGAACACTGAAGCTTTCTTT CASSQQGSNTEAFF
TRBJ2-3 NA TRBV4-3 many TGTGCCAGCAGCCAAGATCGGGGAGATACGCAGTATTTT CASSQDRGDTQYF
TRBJ1-4 NA TRBV6-1 few TGTGCCACCAGCCGGGGGACCTGGGCGAATGAAAAACTGTTTTTT CATSRGTWANEKLFF
TRBJ2-2 NA TRBV27 few TGTGCCAGCAGACCGGCGGGTACCTTTAGGCACACCGGGGAGCTGTTTTTT CASRPAGTFRHTGELFF
TRBJ2-5 NA TRBV20-1 few TGCAGTGCTAGGAACCTCCGGGACGCGGAAGAGACCCAGTACTTC CSARNLRDAEETQYF
TRBJ1-2 NA TRBV27 few TGTGCCAGCAGTACCACTCGCAGGGATAGGAACTATGGCTACACCTTC CASSTTRRDRNYGYTF
TRBJ2-7 TRBD1 TRBV10-3 many TGTGCCATCAGTGAAGACAGGGCAGCCTACGAGCAGTACTTC CAISEDRAAYEQYF
TRBJ2-2 NA TRBV5-7 few TGTGCCAGCAGCTTGGGCAGGTACTCGAACACCGGGGAGCTGTTTTTT CASSLGRYSNTGELFF
TRBJ2-2 TRBD2 TRBV7-7 NA TGTGCCAGCAGCTTAACCTCCGGGACTAGCGGGACCAACACCGGGGAGCTGTTTTTT CASSLTSGTSGTNTGELFF
TRBJ1-5 NA TRBV12-3/TRBV12-4 few TGTGCCAGCAGCGGCGTGGGGTACGGGTTGGGGCCCCAGCATTTT CASSGVGYGLGPQHF
TRBJ2-5 TRBD2 TRBV2 few TGTGCCAGCAGTGAAGCTAGCGGGAGACAAGAGACCCAGTACTTC CASSEASGRQETQYF
TRBJ2-7 TRBD1 TRBV5-1 few TGCGCCAGCAGCTTGGGGACAGGGTCAGACGAGCAGTACTTC CASSLGTGSDEQYF
TRBJ2-2 NA TRBV12-3/TRBV12-4 many TGTGCCAGCACCGCGGCCGGCGGGGAGCTGTTTTTT CASTAAGGELFF
TRBJ2-1 TRBD2 TRBV20-1 NA TGCAGTGCGGCTCTAGCGGATGAGCAGTTCTTC CSAALADEQFF
TRBJ2-7 TRBD1 TRBV20-1 NA TGCAGTGCTATCCAGGGGACAGGGGATCAAAAACAGTACTTC CSAIQGTGDQKQYF
TRBJ2-7 TRBD1 TRBV20-1 few TGCAGTGCTAGAGGACCGGGACAGGGACCCACCTACGAGCAGTACTTC CSARGPGQGPTYEQYF
TRBJ2-3 NA TRBV12-3/TRBV12-4 NA TGTGCCAGCAGCCTAACCAAGGCGGATACGCAGTATTTT CASSLTKADTQYF
TRBJ2-1 NA TRBV6-2/TRBV6-3 few TGTGCCAGCTCTTACAACAGGTTAACCTACAATGAGCAGTTCTTC CASSYNRLTYNEQFF
TRBJ2-4 TRBD1 TRBV4-3 many TGCGCCAGCAGCCAAGATCTCCGCGCAGGGGGCAGAGACATTCAGTACTTC CASSQDLRAGGRDIQYF
TRBJ1-1 NA TRBV6-1 NA TGTGCCAGCAGTGTGGTAGCAATTGAAGCTTTCTTT CASSVVAIEAFF
TRBJ2-1 NA TRBV7-3 NA TGTGCCAGCAGCCCCGAAACAGGGCCTCTATACAATGAGCAGTTCTTC CASSPETGPLYNEQFF
TRBJ2-5 TRBD2 TRBV2 many TGTGCCAGCAGTGAGGCCCCGGGACTAGTGATGACCCAGTACTTC CASSEAPGLVMTQYF
TRBJ2-3 NA TRBV20-1 few TGCAGTGCTAGTCAGCTCGAGCGGAACACAGATACGCAGTATTTT CSASQLERNTDTQYF
TRBJ1-5 NA TRBV20-1 NA TGCAGTGCTAGTAACAGCGGAGGAAGGTATAGCAATCAGCCCCAGCATTTT CSASNSGGRYSNQPQHF
TRBJ2-6 TRBD2 TRBV12-3/TRBV12-4 NA TGTGCCCGCAGTTTAACTCTAGCGGGGAGCTCTGGGGCCAACGTCCTGACTTTC CARSLTLAGSSGANVLTF
TRBJ2-3 NA TRBV5-1 NA TGCGCCAGCAGCTTGTTCAGTTCCCCTACTAGCACAGATACGCAGTATTTT CASSLFSSPTSTDTQYF
TRBJ2-5 NA TRBV5-1 NA TGCGCCAGCAGCTTGGAGGCAGGGCAACAAGAGACCCAGTACTTC CASSLEAGQQETQYF
TRBJ1-6 NA TRBV2 few TGTGCCAGCACCCGGGGGCTCTTGAATTCACCCCTCCACTTT CASTRGLLNSPLHF
TRBJ2-3 TRBD2 TRBV28 few TGTGCCAGCAGTTTAGCGGGAGCAAACACAGATACGCAGTATTTT CASSLAGANTDTQYF
TRBJ2-7 NA TRBV12-3/TRBV12-4 few TGTGCCAGCAGTTTGGTAGGGACACAGTTTACCTACGAGCAGTACTTC CASSLVGTQFTYEQYF
TRBJ1-2 NA TRBV28 NA TGTGCCAGCAGGAGCGGAGCAGGGGAAGGCTACACCTTC CASRSGAGEGYTF
TRBJ2-3 TRBD1 TRBV7-9 NA TGTGCCAGCAGCTTAAGGACAGGGACAGATACGCAGTATTTT CASSLRTGTDTQYF